The 29 T cell receptor beta chains below come from one sample, sequenced in a study of cytomegalovirus exposure and HLA in healthy donors. Profiling relied on immunoSEQ multiplex PCR, and the TCRdb table lists in-frame clones only, not all of them. The sample lists some 99,000 clones; roughly 90% were seen once. The sample consisted of PBMCs. These receptors all come from a woman under 30 in good health and CMV-seronegative.

The chain links TRBV27 to TRBJ1-5, with a possible D match to TRBD1 (6 bases). The length of the CDR3 is 12 residues. V lost 11 bases to trimming and J lost 7 bases, with 15 bases between them. The V gene's germline CDR1 is MNHEY and CDR2 SMNVEV (reference sequence). The CDR3 DNA sequence: TGTGCCGTTGGGGGGGCGAGCCAGCCCCAGCATTTT. Translation gives CAVGGASQPQHF.

The chain employs TRBV28 and TRBJ1-5; 8 bases map to TRBD1. Germline V gene data show CDR1 as MDHEN and CDR2 as SYDVKM. V lost 5 bases, J lost 3 bases, and 9 bases stayed unmatched. The CDR3 is 16 amino acids. The CDR3 bases are TGTGCCAGCAGTCCCCCCGGACAGGGCTACAATCAGCCCCAGCATTTT. This codes for CASSPPGQGYNQPQHF. The full variable domain, rest sourced from reference TRBV28 and TRBJ1-5, is DVKVTQSSRYLVKRTGEKVFLECVQDMDHENMFWYRQDPGLGLRLIYFSYDVKMKEKGDIPEGYSVSREKKERFSLILESASTNQTSMYLCASSPPGQGYNQPQHFGDGTRLSIL.

For this clone: One junction end does not reproduce the germline sequence, and a read error may be involved. The CDR3 DNA sequence: TGTGCCAGCAGCCAGCTCTACAGGGTTGGCTTC. Translating it yields CASSQLYRVGF. The chain links TRBV7-2 to TRBJ1-2; tentatively, D is TRBD1 (6 bases). CDR3 length equals 11 residues. The V gene's germline CDR1 is SGHTA and CDR2 FQGNSA.

This clone was seen just once. J is TRBJ2-3 and V is TRBV28, with 8 bases aligning to TRBD2. The V gene end was trimmed by 7 bases and the J gene end by 0 bases; junction bases not matched to a gene: 15. The CDR3 runs 18 residues. Germline assignment: CDR1 MDHEN and CDR2 SYDVKM. The CDR3 region is CASKAGGLGPSSTDTQYF. The CDR3 DNA reads TGTGCCAGCAAAGCCGGGGGACTAGGTCCCTCTAGCACAGATACGCAGTATTTT. The variable domain in full, completed from reference TRBV28 and TRBJ2-3, reads DVKVTQSSRYLVKRTGEKVFLECVQDMDHENMFWYRQDPGLGLRLIYFSYDVKMKEKGDIPEGYSVSREKKERFSLILESASTNQTSMYLCASKAGGLGPSSTDTQYFGPGTRLTVL.

V usage is TRBV28 and J usage is TRBJ2-7; D uncertain. This CDR3 spans 14 amino acids. V was trimmed by 6 bases and J by 3 bases, leaving 15 bases between them. Looked up from germline, CDR1 is MDHEN and CDR2 is SYDVKM. As DNA, the CDR3 is TGTGCCAGCAGGCCCGGCGGTATGGACTACGAGCAGTACTTC. This encodes CASRPGGMDYEQYF.

This clone was counted a single time. The chain has TRBV5-4 and TRBJ1-2; the D is unclear. The germline CDR1 and CDR2 sequences are SGHNT and YYREEE (reference sequence). The CDR3 is made up of 18 amino acids. The V end lost 6 bases, the J end lost 4 bases, and 28 bases lay between the germline ends. The CDR3 region has the DNA TGTGCCAGCACCCCTATATTGGAGGATATAACAATCAGCTATGGCTACACCTTC. Protein product: CASTPILEDITISYGYTF.

This clone was recorded only once. V usage is TRBV5-8 and J usage is TRBJ1-2; TRBD1 matches 12 bases. This CDR3 contains 18 residues. Trimming removed 1 base from V and 0 bases from J; junction bases left unmatched: 7. Germline CDR1 is SGHTS and CDR2 is YDEGEE. CDR3 amino acids: CASSLFGDRGQANYGYTF. Here the CDR3 DNA reads TGTGCCAGCAGCTTGTTTGGGGACAGGGGGCAAGCTAACTATGGCTACACCTTC.

The V gene is TRBV4-1, the J gene TRBJ2-7; 10 bases agree with TRBD2. V was pared by 0 bases and J by 4 bases, with 6 bases of the junction left unmatched. CDR1 is MGHRA and CDR2 is YSYEKL in the germline V gene. The CDR3 extends over 16 amino acids. The chain's CDR3 is CASSQELLAGKYEQYF. CDR3 nucleotide sequence: TGCGCCAGCAGCCAAGAGCTACTAGCGGGAAAATACGAGCAGTACTTC.

The chain joins TRBV15 to TRBJ1-1; TRBD1 matches at 9 bases. J lost 5 bases, V lost 9 bases, and 7 bases had no gene match. The CDR3 runs 13 residues. Germline V gene data show CDR1 as LNHNV and CDR2 as YYDKDF (reference sequence). CDR3 amino acids: CATVTGQGTEAFF. The CDR3 bases are TGTGCCACAGTTACGGGACAGGGAACTGAAGCTTTCTTT.

The chain combines TRBV5-6 with TRBJ2-7, with D possibly matching TRBD2 (5 bases). Germline CDR1 SGHDT, CDR2 YYEEEE. The CDR3 extends over 14 amino acids. Trimming shortened V by 6 bases and J by 2 bases, and 15 bases separated the two germline ends. This CDR3 is CASNQGPGTYEQYF. The DNA of the CDR3 is TGTGCCAGCAACCAAGGTCCCGGGACCTACGAGCAGTACTTC.

The chain uses TRBV7-2 and TRBJ2-2; 14 bases are a match to TRBD2. With V trimmed by 6 bases and J by 7 bases, 10 bases remained unmatched. The CDR3 contains 17 residues. CDR1 is SGHTA, CDR2 FQGNSA, per germline. In DNA, the CDR3 is TGTGCCAGCAGAAAAAGACTAGCGGGGGGGCAAGACGGGGAGCTGTTTTTT. This sequence encodes CASRKRLAGGQDGELFF.

V usage is TRBV28 and J usage is TRBJ2-3; TRBD2 matches at 8 bases. In germline, CDR1 is MDHEN, CDR2 SYDVKM. The CDR3 length is 15 residues. Losses at the gene ends were 5 bases for V and 0 bases for J; bases not matched to a gene: 4. The CDR3 coding sequence is TGTGCCAGCAGTCGACTAGCGCGTAGCACAGATACGCAGTATTTT. Residues: CASSRLARSTDTQYF.

The gene calls are TRBV6-1 and TRBJ2-1, with D hard to call. The V gene lost 6 bases and the J gene lost 6 bases, with 6 bases spanning the gap. The CDR3 has 11 amino acids. The germline V gene has CDR1 MNHNS and CDR2 SASEGT. The CDR3 loop is CASRAGNEQFF. The CDR3 nucleotides read TGTGCCAGCAGGGCAGGCAATGAGCAGTTCTTC.

The V call is TRBV7-9, the J call TRBJ2-7; no clear D. The CDR3 is 13 residues long. In germline, CDR1 is SEHNR, CDR2 FQNEAQ (reference sequence). V lost 5 bases, J lost 2 bases, and 10 bases lay in between. The CDR3 region has the DNA TGTGCCAGCAGCCCAGAGGCAGCCTACGAGCAGTACTTC. This translates into CASSPEAAYEQYF.

The genes are TRBV7-2 and TRBJ2-3; 9 nucleotides line up with TRBD1. The CDR3 is 14 amino acids. Looked up from germline, CDR1 is SGHTA and CDR2 is FQGNSA. With 4 bases clipped from V and 5 bases from J, the junction kept 4 bases outside the gene matches. The CDR3 DNA follows: TGTGCCAGCAGCTCAAAGACAGGGGGAGATACGCAGTATTTT. This encodes CASSSKTGGDTQYF.

This clone showed up just once. The V and J genes are TRBV14 and TRBJ2-2; 8 nucleotides align to TRBD2. The CDR3 length is 17 residues. The V gene end was trimmed by 1 base and the J gene end by 3 bases; junction bases not matched to a gene: 7. Germline-derived CDR1 and CDR2 are SGHDN and FVKESK. CDR3 region: CASSQAPAGGYTGELFF. CDR3 coding DNA: TGTGCCAGCAGCCAAGCCCCGGCGGGGGGCTACACCGGGGAGCTGTTTTTT.

The count of this clone is one. The chain recombines TRBV7-8 with TRBJ1-5; D perhaps matches TRBD1 (6 bases). This CDR3 is 19 amino acids long. CDR1 is SGHVS and CDR2 is FQNEAQ in the germline V gene. Between the trimmed V and J ends, which lost 0 bases and 4 bases, there was a span of 22 bases. The CDR3 is CASSLARGPGGLGNQPQHF. Here the CDR3 DNA reads TGTGCCAGCAGCTTAGCGAGAGGCCCGGGGGGGCTAGGGAATCAGCCCCAGCATTTT.

The chain uses TRBV11-3 and TRBJ2-1, with a possible D match to TRBD2 (7 bases). Looked up from germline, CDR1 is SGHNT and CDR2 is YENEEA. CDR3 length: 15 amino acids. Trimming stripped 5 bases from V and 5 bases from J, with 16 bases between. CDR3 protein: CASSPGGGADNEQFF. The CDR3 DNA follows: TGTGCCAGCAGCCCCGGAGGGGGGGCGGACAATGAGCAGTTCTTC.

V gene TRBV5-8 combines with J gene TRBJ2-7, with a tentative D call TRBD2 (6 bases). V lost 2 bases and J lost 7, with 19 bases in between. The CDR3 has 15 residues. Germline CDR1 reads SGHTS; CDR2 reads YDEGEE. The CDR3 spells CASSFFISGVGEQYF. CDR3 nucleotides: TGTGCCAGCAGCTTTTTTATTTCGGGGGTGGGGGAGCAGTACTTC. Full variable domain (outside the CDR3, taken from reference TRBV5-8 and TRBJ2-7): EAGVTQSPTHLIKTRGQQATLRCSPISGHTSVYWYQQALGLGLQFLLWYDEGEERNRGNFPPRFSGRQFPNYSSELNVNALELEDSALYLCASSFFISGVGEQYFGPGTRLTVT.

This clone has just a few counts. The chain carries TRBV18 and TRBJ1-1, with D maybe TRBD1 (5 bases). The germline V and J ends were trimmed by 8 bases and 0 bases, with 16 bases remaining between them. Germline V gene data show CDR1 as KGHSH and CDR2 as LQKENI. The CDR3 is 15 amino acids. The CDR3 coding sequence is TGTGCCAGCGACCACCAAGGAGGGGTGAACACTGAAGCTTTCTTT. The encoded protein is CASDHQGGVNTEAFF.

The chain employs TRBV6-6 and TRBJ1-6, with D possibly being TRBD1 (5 bases). The germline V gene encodes CDR1 MNHNY and CDR2 SVGAGI (reference sequence). The CDR3 has 13 residues. Deletions cut 1 base from V and 10 bases from J, with 8 bases between. The chain's CDR3 is CASSYFRESPLHF. The CDR3 DNA follows: TGTGCCAGCAGTTACTTCAGGGAATCACCCCTCCACTTT.

The chain couples TRBV28 to TRBJ1-1; 7 nucleotides align to TRBD1. The trim removed 6 bases at V and 0 bases at J, leaving 4 bases unmatched. Germline loops: CDR1 MDHEN, CDR2 SYDVKM. The CDR3 is 14 residues long. CDR3 in amino acids: CASRSTGMNTEAFF. DNA of the CDR3: TGTGCCAGCAGGTCGACAGGGATGAACACTGAAGCTTTCTTT.

V is TRBV2 and J is TRBJ1-2; D might be TRBD1 (6 bases). The CDR3 sequence is 15 residues long. CDR1 and CDR2 (germline): SNHLY, FYNNEI. Deletions cut 6 bases from V and 3 bases from J, with 17 bases between. The CDR3 spells CASRDTGFRDYGYTF. CDR3 in DNA: TGTGCCAGCAGGGATACAGGGTTCCGCGACTATGGCTACACCTTC.

The J gene is TRBJ2-2, the V gene TRBV7-9; 8 bases align to TRBD2. The V gene's germline CDR1 is SEHNR and CDR2 FQNEAQ (reference sequence). This CDR3 has 14 residues. The CDR3 here is CAVAGIKEAGELFF. DNA for the CDR3: TGTGCTGTAGCGGGGATTAAAGAGGCCGGGGAGCTGTTTTTT.

This rearrangement joins TRBV27 to TRBJ2-7; the match to TRBD2 covers 11 bases. The CDR3 has 15 residues. CDR1 and CDR2 (germline): MNHEY, SMNVEV (reference sequence). J was trimmed by 3 bases and V by 6 bases; bases with no gene match: 7. CDR3 amino acids: CASSALAGALYEQYF. DNA of the CDR3: TGTGCCAGCAGCGCACTAGCGGGGGCTCTCTACGAGCAGTACTTC.

This chain connects TRBV7-2 to TRBJ2-7, with 7 bases fitting TRBD2. Germline CDR1 SGHTA, CDR2 FQGNSA. With 5 bases clipped from V and 3 bases from J, the junction kept 10 bases outside the gene matches. The length of the CDR3 is 15 residues. CDR3 in DNA: TGTGCCAGCAGCCCCTTTAGCGGGCGCCACTACGAGCAGTACTTC. It translates to CASSPFSGRHYEQYF.

The V call is TRBV30, the J call TRBJ2-6, with TRBD1 as a possible D gene (5 bases). CDR1 and CDR2 from the germline V gene are GTSNPN and SVGIG (reference sequence). The CDR3 consists of 13 residues. Trimming shortened V by 4 bases and J by 4 bases, and 8 bases separated the two germline ends. The CDR3 bases are TGTGCCTGGACAGGGTCAGGGGCCAACGTCCTGACTTTC. It specifies CAWTGSGANVLTF.

The count of this clone is one. V is TRBV7-7 and J is TRBJ2-7; TRBD1 aligns across 12 bases. The trim removed 4 bases at V and 6 bases at J, leaving 4 bases unmatched. Germline V gene data show CDR1 as SSHAT and CDR2 as FNYEAQ (reference sequence). This CDR3 region has 14 residues. CDR3 DNA sequence: TGTGCCAGCAGCTCTGGGACAGGGGGCAGCGAGCAGTACTTC. This codes for CASSSGTGGSEQYF.

Here the CDR3 DNA reads TGCGCCAGCAGTGAGCCGACAGGATTTTCCTACGAGCAGTACTTC. It specifies CASSEPTGFSYEQYF. The chain carries TRBV10-1 and TRBJ2-7; D is perhaps TRBD1 (6 bases). The CDR3 extends over 15 amino acids. The V gene's germline CDR1 is WNHNN and CDR2 SYGVQD (reference sequence). Between the trimmed V and J ends, which lost 2 bases and 1 base, there was a span of 12 bases.